The 19 T cell receptor beta chains listed next were all sequenced from one sample in a study of blood T cell repertoires in COVID-19. Generated by immunoSEQ multiplex PCR, the TCRdb table keeps only in-frame clones and is missing some. The sample shows roughly 340,000 clones, 89% of them seen only once. Sequencing was performed on peripheral blood. The receptors were sampled from a woman in her 30s with COVID-19, enrolled during active disease.

The genes are TRBV27 and TRBJ1-5, with a tentative D call TRBD1 (5 bases). This CDR3 has 13 amino acids. V dropped 6 bases and J dropped 5 bases, with 11 bases sitting between them. Germline-derived CDR1 and CDR2 are MNHEY and SMNVEV (reference sequence). The CDR3 nucleotides are TGTGCCAGCAGAAGACAGCGCGATCAGCCCCAGCATTTT. Protein sequence: CASRRQRDQPQHF.

This chain connects TRBV6-6 to TRBJ1-2; the D gene is possibly TRBD1 (5 bases). The CDR3 is made up of 16 amino acids. CDR1 is MNHNY and CDR2 is SVGAGI in the germline V gene (reference sequence). Between the trimmed V and J ends, which lost 2 bases and 4 bases, there was a span of 17 bases. CDR3 sequence (DNA): TGTGCCAGCAGTTACCCCCCCGGCCAGGGAACCTATGGCTACACCTTC. This gives the protein CASSYPPGQGTYGYTF.

Details on this clone: At the DNA level, this CDR3 is encoded by other sequences in the same sample as well. The chain recombines TRBV3-1 (or the pseudogene TRBV3-2) with TRBJ2-5, with 7 bases that match TRBD1. CDR1 and CDR2 from the germline V gene are LGHDT and YNNKEL (reference sequence). This CDR3 is 13 amino acids long. With 1 base clipped from V and 4 bases from J, the junction kept 0 bases outside the gene matches. The CDR3 loop reads CASSQAGGETQYF. DNA for the CDR3: TGTGCCAGCAGCCAAGCAGGGGGAGAGACCCAGTACTTC.

The chain combines TRBV7-2 with TRBJ2-3; D is unresolved. Trimming removed 3 bases at V and 2 bases at J, with 12 bases between. The CDR3 length is 15 residues. Germline CDR1 and CDR2: SGHTA and FQGNSA. In DNA, the CDR3 is TGTGCCAGCAGCTTTCGTGAGTACTACACAGATACGCAGTATTTT. Encoded protein: CASSFREYYTDTQYF.

The chain employs TRBV5-6 and TRBJ1-3; D ambiguous. The CDR3 runs to 12 residues. The V gene lost 7 bases and the J gene lost 4 bases, with 9 bases spanning the gap. CDR1 and CDR2 (germline): SGHDT, YYEEEE. The CDR3 DNA follows: TGTGCCAGCGGGGAGAGCGGAAACACCATATATTTT. Protein sequence: CASGESGNTIYF. Using reference TRBV5-6 and TRBJ1-3 for the parts outside the CDR3, the full variable domain is DAGVTQSPTHLIKTRGQQVTLRCSPKSGHDTVSWYQQALGQGPQFIFQYYEEEERQRGNFPDRFSGHQFPNYSSELNVNALLLGDSALYLCASGESGNTIYFGEGSWLTVV.

The chain couples TRBV5-1 to TRBJ2-5, with 7 bases lining up with TRBD1. The CDR3 extends over 15 amino acids. Germline values: CDR1 SGHRS, CDR2 YFSETQ. Germline trimming cut 5 bases from V and 4 bases from J; bases unmatched to any gene: 11. CDR3 residues: CASRPNTGVRETQYF. Written as DNA, the CDR3 is TGCGCCAGCAGACCCAACACAGGGGTGAGAGAGACCCAGTACTTC.

This clone was counted between two and nine times. The chain uses TRBV2 and TRBJ1-6; 7 bases agree with TRBD1. J gave up 7 bases and V 11 bases, and 11 bases lay outside the gene matches. There are 14 residues in the CDR3. CDR1 and CDR2 from the germline V gene are SNHLY and FYNNEI. The CDR3 sequence: CASSIGTANSPLHF. CDR3 nucleotides: TGTGCCTCGTCGATCGGGACAGCAAATTCACCCCTCCACTTT.

The rearrangement links TRBV29-1 to TRBJ2-7, with TRBD2 matching 8 bases. The CDR3 sequence is 13 residues long. CDR1 is SQVTM and CDR2 is ANQGSEA in the germline V gene. V lost 7 bases and J lost 5; bases outside the gene matches: 10. The CDR3 reads CSGLAGPYDEQYF. The CDR3 coding sequence is TGCAGCGGGTTAGCGGGGCCATACGACGAGCAGTACTTC.

The chain recombines TRBV29-1 with TRBJ1-1; TRBD1 matches 8 bases. The CDR3 spans 13 residues. Germline CDR1 and CDR2: SQVTM and ANQGSEA. Trimming at V came to 0 bases and at J to 5 bases, leaving 2 bases not matched to a gene. The CDR3 sequence: CSVEETGETEAFF. Here the CDR3 DNA reads TGCAGCGTTGAAGAGACAGGGGAAACTGAAGCTTTCTTT. The full variable domain, in which reference TRBV29-1 and TRBJ1-1 provide the parts outside the CDR3, is SAVISQKPSRDICQRGTSLTIQCQVDSQVTMMFWYRQQPGQSLTLIATANQGSEATYESGFVIDKFPISRPNLTFSTLTVSNMSPEDSSIYLCSVEETGETEAFFGQGTRLTVV.

At least ten counts were recorded for this clone. Here the CDR3 DNA reads TGTGCCAGCAGCTTAGCGGGGGGGGTCAGCACAGATACGCAGTATTTT. Protein: CASSLAGGVSTDTQYF. The chain has TRBV7-6 and TRBJ2-3; TRBD2 matches at 7 bases. The CDR3 runs to 16 residues. The V gene's germline CDR1 is SGHVS and CDR2 FNYEAQ. The trim removed 0 bases at V and 0 bases at J, leaving 3 bases unmatched. The full variable domain, with the rest looked up from reference TRBV7-6 and TRBJ2-3, is GAGVSQSPRYKVTKRGQDVALRCDPISGHVSLYWYRQALGQGPEFLTYFNYEAQQDKSGLPNDRFSAERPEGSISTLTIQRTEQRDSAMYRCASSLAGGVSTDTQYFGPGTRLTVL.

The chain couples TRBV28 to TRBJ1-5, with D hard to call. V was cut by 0 bases and J by 2 bases, with 17 bases left in between. Germline values: CDR1 MDHEN, CDR2 SYDVKM. CDR3 size: 18 residues. The CDR3 DNA is TGTGCCAGCAGTTTATGGGTGATAGGAGAATATGGCAATCAGCCCCAGCATTTT. Translation: CASSLWVIGEYGNQPQHF.

There are a few counts of this clone. CDR3 in amino acids: CASSQVAYLAGKGNEQFF. CDR3 sequence (DNA): TGTGCCAGCAGCCAGGTCGCTTACCTAGCGGGGAAAGGCAATGAGCAGTTCTTC. V gene TRBV3-1 (or the pseudogene TRBV3-2) combines with J gene TRBJ2-1; 9 bases agree with TRBD2. This CDR3 contains 18 residues. The ends lost 3 bases at V and 6 bases at J; junction bases unmatched: 15. Germline lookup yields CDR1 LGHDT and CDR2 YNNKEL (reference sequence).

The J gene is TRBJ2-1, the V gene TRBV6-2 or TRBV6-3; TRBD1 agrees at 7 bases. With V trimmed by 1 base and J by 0 bases, 3 bases remained unmatched. Germline V gene lookup returns CDR1 MNHEY and CDR2 SVGEGT. This CDR3 is built from 16 residues. For the CDR3, the DNA is TGTGCCAGCAGTTACTGGGACAGTAGCTCCTACAATGAGCAGTTCTTC. Protein product: CASSYWDSSSYNEQFF.

This rearrangement joins TRBV15 to TRBJ2-3, with D maybe TRBD1 (5 bases). The germline CDR1 and CDR2 sequences are LNHNV and YYDKDF (reference sequence). V lost 1 base, J lost 4 bases, and 18 bases lay in between. This CDR3 contains 17 residues. The CDR3 nucleotides read TGTGCCACCAGCAGAGGGGTCGGGCCAGGGTGGTCAGATACGCAGTATTTT. Translated: CATSRGVGPGWSDTQYF.

V gene TRBV6-2 or TRBV6-3 combines with J gene TRBJ2-4; the match to TRBD2 covers 7 bases. The germline gives CDR1 MNHEY, CDR2 SVGEGT. The CDR3 length is 16 residues. Trimming at V came to 2 bases and at J to 0 bases, leaving 4 bases not matched to a gene. The CDR3 is CASSYPGRGAKNIQYF. The CDR3 nucleotides read TGTGCCAGCAGTTACCCGGGGAGGGGAGCCAAAAACATTCAGTACTTC.

V usage is TRBV19 and J usage is TRBJ2-7, with a possible D match to TRBD1 (5 bases). Germline CDR1 LNHDA, CDR2 SQIVND (reference sequence). V lost 6 bases to trimming and J lost 0 bases, with 15 bases between them. The CDR3 is 15 amino acids. CDR3 sequence: CASRPQWTNSYEQYF. The CDR3 DNA reads TGTGCCAGTAGACCCCAGTGGACAAACTCCTACGAGCAGTACTTC.

This chain connects TRBV5-1 to TRBJ1-2; 10 positions agree with TRBD1. This CDR3 is built from 15 residues. CDR1 SGHRS and CDR2 YFSETQ come from the germline V gene. Losses at the gene ends were 4 bases for V and 5 bases for J; bases not matched to a gene: 8. CDR3 in DNA: TGCGCCAGCAGCCCAAGACAGGGGGCAGAATATGGCTACACCTTC. Residues: CASSPRQGAEYGYTF.

The chain carries TRBV5-5 and TRBJ2-1; possible D gene TRBD2, 5 bases. Germline CDR1 and CDR2: SGHKS and YYEKEE (reference sequence). The CDR3 contains 16 residues. V lost 2 bases, J lost 0 bases, and 12 bases lay in between. CDR3 nucleotides: TGTGCCAGCAGCTTTAAGCGGCGGAGCTCCTACAATGAGCAGTTCTTC. Translation: CASSFKRRSSYNEQFF.

This rearrangement joins TRBV21-1 to TRBJ2-7; TRBD2, the table's D call, lacks a check against the DNA. TRBV21-1 is designated a pseudogene. There are 17 residues in the CDR3. CDR3 sequence: CASSKAELVAWRYGQYF. CDR3 sequence (DNA): TGTGCCAGCAGCAAAGCGGAACTAGTGGCATGGAGGTACGGGCAGTACTTC.